This entry describes one T cell receptor (beta chain). Its specificity is unknown. Between the trimmed V and J ends, which lost 1 base and 5 bases, there was a span of 9 bases. Germline CDR1 SGHRS, CDR2 YFSETQ. This CDR3 contains 13 residues. Generated by immunoSEQ multiplex PCR, the TCRdb table keeps only in-frame clones and is missing some. The sample lists roughly 120,000 clones; over 75% were seen once. This record belongs to a study of radiation and T cells in renal cell carcinoma. General study results and limits: Baseline intratumoral clonotype presence is unknown without pretreatment biopsies.

Time point defined: blood 2 weeks post-SBRT. Regarding treatment: 15 Gy SBRT to primary tumor, nephrectomy 4 weeks later. After SBRT, blood was collected at 2 and 4 weeks, plus baseline. The chain joins TRBV5-1 to TRBJ2-5; D might be TRBD2 (6 bases). The origin of this receptor is a woman aged 55-69 years with renal cell carcinoma. Source: blood, taken from a patient whose treatment included radiotherapy and nephrectomy. The CDR3 here is CASSLTGGETQYF. CDR3 coding DNA: TGCGCCAGCAGCTTGACAGGAGGGGAGACCCAGTACTTC.